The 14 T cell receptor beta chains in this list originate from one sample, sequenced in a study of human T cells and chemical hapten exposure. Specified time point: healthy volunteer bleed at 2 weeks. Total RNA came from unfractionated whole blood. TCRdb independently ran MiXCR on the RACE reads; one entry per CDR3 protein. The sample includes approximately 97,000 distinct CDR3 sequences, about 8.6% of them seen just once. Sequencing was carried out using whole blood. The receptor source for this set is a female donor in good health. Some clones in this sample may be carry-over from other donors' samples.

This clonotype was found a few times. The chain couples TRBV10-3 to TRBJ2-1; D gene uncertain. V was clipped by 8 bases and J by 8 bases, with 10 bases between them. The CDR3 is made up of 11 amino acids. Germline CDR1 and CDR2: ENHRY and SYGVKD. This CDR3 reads CAILDRYEQFF. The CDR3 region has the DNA TGTGCCATCTTGGATCGCTATGAGCAGTTCTTC.

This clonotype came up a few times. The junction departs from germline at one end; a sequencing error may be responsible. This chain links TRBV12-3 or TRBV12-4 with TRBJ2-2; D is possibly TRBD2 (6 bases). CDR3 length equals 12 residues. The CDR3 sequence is CASSIAVGELFF. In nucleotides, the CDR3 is TGTGCCAGCAGTATAGCGGTCGGGGAGCTGTTTTTT.

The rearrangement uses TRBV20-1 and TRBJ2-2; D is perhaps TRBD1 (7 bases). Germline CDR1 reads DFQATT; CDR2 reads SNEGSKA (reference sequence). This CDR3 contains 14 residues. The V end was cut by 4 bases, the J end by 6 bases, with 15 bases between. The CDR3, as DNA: TGCAGTGCTACCCAGGGGGGAAACTCCGGGGAGCTGTTTTTT. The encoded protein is CSATQGGNSGELFF.

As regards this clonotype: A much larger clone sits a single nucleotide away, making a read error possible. This chain's CDR3 is CSVRDWTSNQPQHF. CDR3 nucleotides: TGCAGTGTCAGAGACTGGACTTCCAATCAGCCCCAGCATTTT. The rearrangement links TRBV20-1 to TRBJ1-5; D ambiguous. This CDR3 has 14 amino acids. Trimming left V 7 bases short and J 3 bases short, with 16 bases between. CDR1 and CDR2 (germline): DFQATT, SNEGSKA (reference sequence).

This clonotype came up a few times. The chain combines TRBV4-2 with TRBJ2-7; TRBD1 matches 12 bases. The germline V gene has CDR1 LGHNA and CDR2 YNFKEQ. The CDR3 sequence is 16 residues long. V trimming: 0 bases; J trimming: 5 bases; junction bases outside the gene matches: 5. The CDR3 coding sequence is TGTGCCAGCAGCCAAGACGAGGGGACAGGGGGCAACGAGCAGTACTTC. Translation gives CASSQDEGTGGNEQYF.

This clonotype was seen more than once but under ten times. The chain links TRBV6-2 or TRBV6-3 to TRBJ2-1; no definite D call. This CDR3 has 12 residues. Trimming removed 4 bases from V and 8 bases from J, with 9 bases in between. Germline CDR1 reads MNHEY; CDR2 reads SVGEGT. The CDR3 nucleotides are TGTGCCAGCAGTTTAGGTGTCGATGAGCAGTTCTTC. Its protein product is CASSLGVDEQFF.

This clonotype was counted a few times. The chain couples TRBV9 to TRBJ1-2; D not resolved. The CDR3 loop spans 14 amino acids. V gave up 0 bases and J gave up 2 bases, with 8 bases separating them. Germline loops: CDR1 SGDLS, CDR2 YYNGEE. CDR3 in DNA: TGTGCCAGCAGCGTAGATGGGTCCAACTATGGCTACACCTTC. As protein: CASSVDGSNYGYTF.

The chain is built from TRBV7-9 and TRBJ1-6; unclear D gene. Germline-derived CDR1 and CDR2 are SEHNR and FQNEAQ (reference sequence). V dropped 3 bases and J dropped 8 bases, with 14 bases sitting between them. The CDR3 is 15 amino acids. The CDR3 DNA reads TGTGCCAGCAGCTTGGGCCCGCCGAGTGATTCACCCCTCCACTTT. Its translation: CASSLGPPSDSPLHF.

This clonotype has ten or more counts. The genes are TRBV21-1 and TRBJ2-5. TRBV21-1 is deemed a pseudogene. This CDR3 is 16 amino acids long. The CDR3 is CASSKIRVLVQETQYF. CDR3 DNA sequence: TGTGCCAGCAGCAAAATACGGGTGTTGGTCCAAGAGACCCAGTACTTC.

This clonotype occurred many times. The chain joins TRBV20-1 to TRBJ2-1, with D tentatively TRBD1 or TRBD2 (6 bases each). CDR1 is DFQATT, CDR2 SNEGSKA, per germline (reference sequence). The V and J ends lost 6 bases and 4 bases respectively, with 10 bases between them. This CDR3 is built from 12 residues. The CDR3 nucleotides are TGCAGTGCCAAGGGGGGTTACAATGAGCAGTTCTTC. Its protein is CSAKGGYNEQFF.

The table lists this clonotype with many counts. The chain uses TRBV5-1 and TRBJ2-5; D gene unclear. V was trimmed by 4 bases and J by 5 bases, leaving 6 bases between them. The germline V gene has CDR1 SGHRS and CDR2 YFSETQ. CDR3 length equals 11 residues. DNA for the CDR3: TGCGCCAGCAGCCAATTCGAGACCCAGTACTTC. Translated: CASSQFETQYF.

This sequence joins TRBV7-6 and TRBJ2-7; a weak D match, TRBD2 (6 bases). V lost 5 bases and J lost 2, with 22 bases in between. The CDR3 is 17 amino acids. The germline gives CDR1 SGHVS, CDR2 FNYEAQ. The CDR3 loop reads CASSRRAGTINPYEQYF. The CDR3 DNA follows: TGTGCCAGCAGCCGGAGGGCCGGGACGATTAATCCCTACGAGCAGTACTTC. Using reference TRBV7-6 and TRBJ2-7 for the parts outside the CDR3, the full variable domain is GAGVSQSPRYKVTKRGQDVALRCDPISGHVSLYWYRQALGQGPEFLTYFNYEAQQDKSGLPNDRFSAERPEGSISTLTIQRTEQRDSAMYRCASSRRAGTINPYEQYFGPGTRLTVT.

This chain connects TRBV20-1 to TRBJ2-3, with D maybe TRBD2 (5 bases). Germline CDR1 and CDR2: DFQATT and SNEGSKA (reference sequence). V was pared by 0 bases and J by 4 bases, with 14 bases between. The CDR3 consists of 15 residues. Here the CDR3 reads CSARDSVSGADTQYF. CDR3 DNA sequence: TGCAGTGCTAGAGATAGTGTAAGCGGCGCAGATACGCAGTATTTT.

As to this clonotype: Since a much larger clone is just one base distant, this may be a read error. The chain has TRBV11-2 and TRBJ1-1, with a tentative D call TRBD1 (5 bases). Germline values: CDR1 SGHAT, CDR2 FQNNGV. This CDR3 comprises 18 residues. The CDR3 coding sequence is TGTACCAGCAGCTTAGATCTTAACAGGAACCTCATGAACACTGAAGCTTTCTTT. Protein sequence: CTSSLDLNRNLMNTEAFF.